What follows are 23 T cell receptor beta chains derived from one specimen sequenced in a study of identical twins. Via MiXCR, TCRdb re-called the 5' RACE reads, giving one row per CDR3 protein. The table has a few hundred thousand distinct CDR3 sequences, less than 25% seen once. This sample was shared with a second study, whose subject was T cells expressing NK-cell markers.

Sequencing was performed on CD4+ T cells sorted from blood. The source is a woman between 18 and 29 years old in good health.

This clonotype was found many times. The chain employs TRBV20-1 and TRBJ2-7; 7 nucleotides align to TRBD1. Germline V gene sequence: CDR1 DFQATT, CDR2 SNEGSKA (reference sequence). The CDR3 is made up of 14 amino acids. With 5 bases clipped from V and 1 base from J, the junction kept 8 bases outside the gene matches. This chain's CDR3 is CSAREGGQSYEQYF. The CDR3 bases are TGCAGTGCTCGCGAAGGGGGACAGTCCTACGAGCAGTACTTC.

This chain connects TRBV6-2 or TRBV6-3 to TRBJ2-1; D remains ambiguous. Germline lookup yields CDR1 MNHEY and CDR2 SVGEGT. The CDR3 spans 15 residues. The ends were cut back, 4 bases at V and 2 bases at J, with 12 bases in the middle. CDR3 loop: CASSFRAPTYNEQFF. The CDR3 DNA sequence: TGTGCCAGCAGTTTCCGGGCGCCCACCTACAATGAGCAGTTCTTC.

This clonotype occurred a few times. DNA of the CDR3: TGCGCCAGCAGCACCGACAGGGCTGGTGAAGCTTTCTTT. It encodes CASSTDRAGEAFF. The chain recombines TRBV5-1 with TRBJ1-1, with TRBD1 matching over 7 bases. Trimming took 4 bases from V and 7 from J; bases not matched to a gene: 7. The CDR3 has 13 residues. The V gene's germline CDR1 is SGHRS and CDR2 YFSETQ.

This clonotype has a count of ten or more. The chain links TRBV12-3 or TRBV12-4 to TRBJ2-7; TRBD2 is a possible D gene (6 bases). V was cut by 4 bases and J by 0 bases, with 16 bases left in between. The CDR3 is 16 residues long. CDR3 in amino acids: CASSCDPSASSYEQYF. In DNA, the CDR3 is TGTGCCAGCAGTTGCGATCCTAGCGCCTCCTCCTACGAGCAGTACTTC.

The rearrangement links TRBV11-3 to TRBJ2-7, with D tentatively TRBD2 (5 bases). Per germline, CDR1 SGHNT and CDR2 YENEEA. This CDR3 region has 13 residues. CDR3 DNA: TGTGCTAGCGCCAGTAGTAGAACCTACGAGCAGTACTTC. Translation gives CASASSRTYEQYF.

The chain links TRBV20-1 to TRBJ2-1, with D maybe TRBD2 (5 bases). There are 13 residues in the CDR3. The V gene lost 4 bases and the J gene lost 5 bases, with 12 bases spanning the gap. CDR1 is DFQATT and CDR2 is SNEGSKA in the germline V gene (reference sequence). The CDR3 spells CSATHRLNNEQFF. The CDR3 nucleotides read TGCAGTGCTACCCACAGACTAAACAATGAGCAGTTCTTC.

This clonotype was seen a few times. The CDR3 sequence is CASSLEGGAAFF. DNA for the CDR3: TGTGCCAGCAGCTTAGAAGGGGGCGCTGCTTTCTTT. V usage is TRBV11-2 and J usage is TRBJ1-1, with 7 bases aligning to TRBD1. V shed 0 bases, J shed 11 bases, and the junction held 3 bases outside the gene matches. Germline V CDR1 and CDR2: SGHAT, FQNNGV. The CDR3 length is 12 residues.

This clonotype was observed many times. The rearrangement uses TRBV5-1 and TRBJ2-3, with D unclear. Germline-derived CDR1 and CDR2 are SGHRS and YFSETQ. The V end lost 0 bases, the J end lost 6 bases, and 5 bases lay between the germline ends. CDR3 size: 12 residues. The CDR3 protein is CASSLVPDTQYF. The CDR3 DNA sequence: TGCGCCAGCAGCTTGGTTCCGGATACGCAGTATTTT.

This clonotype showed up just a few times. V usage is TRBV5-1 and J usage is TRBJ1-6; D not resolved. V was cut by 4 bases and J by 3 bases, with 11 bases left in between. CDR3 length equals 15 residues. The V gene's germline CDR1 is SGHRS and CDR2 YFSETQ. The CDR3 spells CASSLGVFYNSPLHF. CDR3 DNA sequence: TGCGCCAGCAGCCTCGGGGTTTTCTATAATTCACCCCTCCACTTT.

This clonotype appeared a few times. This sequence joins TRBV6-2 or TRBV6-3 and TRBJ2-3; 10 nucleotides agree with TRBD2. This CDR3 spans 18 amino acids. J lost 2 bases, V lost 3 bases, and 11 bases had no gene match. The V gene's germline CDR1 is MNHEY and CDR2 SVGEGT. This CDR3 reads CASSYERLAGRITDTQYF. For the CDR3, the DNA is TGTGCCAGCAGTTATGAGAGACTAGCGGGCAGAATCACAGATACGCAGTATTTT.

The V and J genes are TRBV4-3 and TRBJ2-3, with 7 bases matching TRBD2. CDR3 length: 16 residues. Germline CDR1 and CDR2: LGHNA and YSLEER. V was clipped by 3 bases and J by 4 bases; unmatched bases: 10. In DNA, the CDR3 is TGCGCCAGCAGCCATGGTTTCGGCGGGAGTTCAGATACGCAGTATTTT. Translating it yields CASSHGFGGSSDTQYF.

The V and J genes are TRBV7-3 and TRBJ2-5; 11 positions match TRBD2. The CDR3 is 15 amino acids. Germline trimming cut 5 bases from V and 6 bases from J; bases unmatched to any gene: 8. In germline, CDR1 is SGHTA, CDR2 FQGTGA. This CDR3 is CASSGSGGAEQTQYF. CDR3 nucleotide sequence: TGTGCCAGCAGCGGTAGCGGGGGGGCCGAACAGACCCAGTACTTC.

This clonotype was seen a few times. The chain uses TRBV3-1 and TRBJ2-7; 12 bases agree with TRBD2. V shed 1 base and J 5 bases; nucleotides not matched to a gene: 6. The CDR3 is 16 amino acids. Germline-derived CDR1 and CDR2 are LGHDT and YNNKEL (reference sequence). The CDR3 sequence is CASSQARLAGVNEQYF. The DNA for the CDR3 is TGTGCCAGCAGCCAAGCCCGACTAGCGGGAGTCAACGAGCAGTACTTC.

This clonotype came up many times. V is TRBV29-1 and J is TRBJ2-3; D ambiguous. Germline V lookup: CDR1 SQVTM, CDR2 ANQGSEA. The CDR3 consists of 11 residues. The V end was cut by 2 bases, the J end by 7 bases, with 7 bases between. CDR3: CSVELGNTQYF. In DNA, the CDR3 is TGCAGCGTTGAACTCGGAAATACGCAGTATTTT.

The sample holds one count of this clonotype. This chain connects TRBV20-1 to TRBJ2-3; D may be TRBD2 (6 bases). Per germline, CDR1 DFQATT and CDR2 SNEGSKA (reference sequence). The CDR3 has 14 amino acids. V lost 3 bases and J lost 3, with 13 bases in between. Written as DNA, the CDR3 is TGCAGTGCTAGGCCAGCGGGCGGGACAGATACGCAGTATTTT. Its protein product is CSARPAGGTDTQYF.

The chain links TRBV15 to TRBJ1-2; D may be TRBD1 (5 bases). Germline values: CDR1 LNHNV, CDR2 YYDKDF (reference sequence). The CDR3 is 16 residues long. Trimming stripped 2 bases from V and 0 bases from J, with 13 bases between. The CDR3 is CATSRNEPGANYGYTF. The DNA of the CDR3 is TGTGCCACCAGCAGAAATGAGCCGGGGGCTAACTATGGCTACACCTTC. Based on the CDR3 plus reference TRBV15 and TRBJ1-2, the full variable domain is DAMVIQNPRYQVTQFGKPVTLSCSQTLNHNVMYWYQQKSSQAPKLLFHYYDKDFNNEADTPDNFQSRRPNTSFCFLDIRSPGLGDTAMYLCATSRNEPGANYGYTFGSGTRLTVV.

This clonotype turned up a few times. The chain uses TRBV7-2 and TRBJ2-3; D not resolved. Germline V gene sequence: CDR1 SGHTA, CDR2 FQGNSA. V gave up 4 bases and J gave up 2 bases, with 10 bases separating them. The CDR3 contains 14 residues. CDR3 region: CASSSLRSTDTQYF. DNA of the CDR3: TGTGCCAGCAGCTCTCTCCGGTCCACAGATACGCAGTATTTT.

Ten or more counts support this clonotype. The chain carries TRBV12-3 or TRBV12-4 and TRBJ1-5, with TRBD1 matching over 11 bases. CDR3 size: 14 residues. J gave up 6 bases and V 6 bases, and 4 bases lay outside the gene matches. For the CDR3, the DNA is TGTGCCAGCAGCTGGACAGGGGGCGGTCAGCCCCAGCATTTT. Amino acid sequence: CASSWTGGGQPQHF.

This clonotype was counted only a few times. The gene calls are TRBV20-1 and TRBJ1-4; 7 nucleotides match TRBD1. This CDR3 has 13 amino acids. The V and J ends lost 4 bases and 8 bases, in that order; junction bases with no gene match: 7. Germline loops: CDR1 DFQATT, CDR2 SNEGSKA (reference sequence). The CDR3 is CSANPTGKEKLFF. The CDR3 bases are TGCAGTGCTAACCCGACAGGGAAAGAAAAACTGTTTTTT.

V gene TRBV5-1 combines with J gene TRBJ2-7; possible D gene TRBD1, 8 bases. The CDR3 consists of 15 residues. Germline-derived CDR1 and CDR2 are SGHRS and YFSETQ. The V end was cut by 4 bases, the J end by 1 base, with 15 bases between. The CDR3 here is CASSRGQGGSYEQYF. Here the CDR3 DNA reads TGCGCCAGCAGCCGTGGACAGGGAGGGTCCTACGAGCAGTACTTC. Full variable domain (rest looked up from reference TRBV5-1 and TRBJ2-7): KAGVTQTPRYLIKTRGQQVTLSCSPISGHRSVSWYQQTPGQGLQFLFEYFSETQRNKGNFPGRFSGRQFSNSRSEMNVSTLELGDSALYLCASSRGQGGSYEQYFGPGTRLTVT.

This chain joins TRBV12-3 or TRBV12-4 and TRBJ1-1; D remains ambiguous. The CDR3 extends over 13 amino acids. Trimming removed 6 bases from V and 1 base from J, with 9 bases in between. The CDR3 DNA follows: TGTGCCAGCAGCTCCGACAAGAACACTGAAGCTTTCTTT. This gives the protein CASSSDKNTEAFF.

A few counts support this clonotype. This chain joins TRBV3-1 and TRBJ1-6, with TRBD1 matching over 9 bases. The CDR3 covers 14 residues. Germline V gene sequence: CDR1 LGHDT, CDR2 YNNKEL (reference sequence). Unmatched junction bases numbered 2, after V lost 3 bases and J lost 8 bases. The CDR3 DNA reads TGTGCCAGCAGCCAGAGGGACAGGGATTCACCCCTCCACTTT. It yields the protein CASSQRDRDSPLHF.

The chain joins TRBV20-1 to TRBJ1-1, with 8 bases aligning to TRBD1. The CDR3 runs 14 residues. Germline V gene sequence: CDR1 DFQATT, CDR2 SNEGSKA (reference sequence). J lost 8 bases, V lost 0 bases, and 8 bases had no gene match. The CDR3 DNA sequence: TGCAGTGCTAGAGAAGGTCTGGACAGGGAAGAAGCTTTCTTT. Translating gives CSAREGLDREEAFF.